This is a list of T cell receptor beta chains from one sample in a study of blood T cell repertoires in COVID-19. Sequencing used immunoSEQ multiplex PCR; TCRdb keeps in-frame clones, though not all of them. This table has 200,000 to 250,000 clones, roughly 83% appearing once. The sample consisted of PBMCs or T cells enriched from blood (not recorded which). The receptors were gathered from a woman in her forties or fifties who had recovered from COVID-19. Each CDR3 is given with its conserved first and last residue. A D gene is named only where the DNA matches it firmly. A row's size may be missing; if present it is once, few, many or a size class.

j_call: TRBJ1-3; clone_size: -; v_call: TRBV30; d_call: -; cdr3_nt: TGTGCCTGGAGTGTCAGGCAGGGAAACACCATATATTTT; cdr3_aa: CAWSVRQGNTIYF
j_call: TRBJ2-1; clone_size: -; v_call: TRBV6-2/TRBV6-3; d_call: -; cdr3_nt: TGTGCCAGCAGCACACAGGTGCCCGGGGAGCAGTTCTTC; cdr3_aa: CASSTQVPGEQFF
j_call: TRBJ1-4; clone_size: -; v_call: TRBV7-9; d_call: TRBD1; cdr3_nt: TGTGCCAGCGGAACAGGGGGGGATGAAAAACTGTTTTTT; cdr3_aa: CASGTGGDEKLFF
j_call: TRBJ1-2; clone_size: once; v_call: TRBV7-8; d_call: TRBD1; cdr3_nt: TGTGCCAGCAGCCGAGACAGGGGGCAATATGGCTACACCTTC; cdr3_aa: CASSRDRGQYGYTF
j_call: TRBJ2-1; clone_size: -; v_call: TRBV19; d_call: -; cdr3_nt: TGTGCCAGTAGTACTCTCTACAGGGGAGGCTACAATGAGCAGTTCTTC; cdr3_aa: CASSTLYRGGYNEQFF
j_call: TRBJ2-1; clone_size: -; v_call: TRBV4-3; d_call: -; cdr3_nt: TGCGCCAGCAGCCAAGACGGGGAGTCCTACAATGAGCAGTTCTTC; cdr3_aa: CASSQDGESYNEQFF
j_call: TRBJ1-3; clone_size: -; v_call: TRBV3-1/TRBV3-2; d_call: -; cdr3_nt: TGTGCCAGCAGCCAAAGGGGAACTGGAAACACCATATATTTT; cdr3_aa: CASSQRGTGNTIYF
j_call: TRBJ2-7; clone_size: -; v_call: TRBV11-2; d_call: TRBD1; cdr3_nt: TGTGCCAGCAGCTCCCGGGACAGATACTACGAGCAGTACTTC; cdr3_aa: CASSSRDRYYEQYF
j_call: TRBJ2-1; clone_size: -; v_call: TRBV7-8; d_call: TRBD2; cdr3_nt: TGTGCCAGCAGCCCTGGGGGACTAGCCTACAATGAGCAGTTCTTC; cdr3_aa: CASSPGGLAYNEQFF
j_call: TRBJ1-1; clone_size: once; v_call: TRBV7-3; d_call: -; cdr3_nt: TGTGCCAGCAGCCCCTCAGCGGCATACACTGAAGCTTTCTTT; cdr3_aa: CASSPSAAYTEAFF
j_call: TRBJ1-4; clone_size: -; v_call: TRBV30; d_call: -; cdr3_nt: TGTGCCTGGAGTCAGGTCAGGGGAAATGAAAAACTGTTTTTT; cdr3_aa: CAWSQVRGNEKLFF
j_call: TRBJ1-2; clone_size: -; v_call: TRBV3-1/TRBV3-2; d_call: TRBD1; cdr3_nt: TGTGCCAGCAGACAGACAGGGGGCGTGGGCTATGGCTACACCTTC; cdr3_aa: CASRQTGGVGYGYTF
j_call: TRBJ1-2; clone_size: -; v_call: TRBV30; d_call: -; cdr3_nt: TGTGCCTGGAGTGTACCCCAGCAGGGTACGAGCTACACCTTC; cdr3_aa: CAWSVPQQGTSYTF
j_call: TRBJ2-7; clone_size: few; v_call: TRBV27; d_call: TRBD2; cdr3_nt: TGTGCCAGCAGTCCGGGACTAGCTCCCCACGAGCAGTACTTC; cdr3_aa: CASSPGLAPHEQYF
j_call: TRBJ2-3; clone_size: -; v_call: TRBV7-9; d_call: -; cdr3_nt: TGTGCCAGCAGCGATAGCGGCTATCACTCTAGCACAGATACGCAGTATTTT; cdr3_aa: CASSDSGYHSSTDTQYF
j_call: TRBJ2-3; clone_size: few; v_call: TRBV5-1; d_call: TRBD1; cdr3_nt: TGCGCCAGCAGCTTGGGAGGGGGCAGCACAGATACGCAGTATTTT; cdr3_aa: CASSLGGGSTDTQYF
j_call: TRBJ1-1; clone_size: -; v_call: TRBV20-1; d_call: -; cdr3_nt: TGCAGTGCTAGAGATTATGTAGAAGCTTTCTTT; cdr3_aa: CSARDYVEAFF
j_call: TRBJ2-7; clone_size: -; v_call: TRBV5-4; d_call: -; cdr3_nt: TGTGCCAGCAGCTATCCCGGGATGCACTACGAGCAGTACTTC; cdr3_aa: CASSYPGMHYEQYF
j_call: TRBJ1-3; clone_size: -; v_call: TRBV2; d_call: TRBD1; cdr3_nt: TGTGCCAGCAGGGAAGGGACAGGGGTTAGACACACCATATATTTT; cdr3_aa: CASREGTGVRHTIYF
j_call: TRBJ2-7; clone_size: -; v_call: TRBV27; d_call: TRBD1; cdr3_nt: TGTGCCAGCAGTTTATACGGGACAGGCACCTACGAGCAGTACTTC; cdr3_aa: CASSLYGTGTYEQYF
j_call: TRBJ1-2; clone_size: -; v_call: TRBV5-6; d_call: -; cdr3_nt: TGTGCCAGCAGCTTATTTTCAGGAGTGGGGCTTGGCTACACCTTC; cdr3_aa: CASSLFSGVGLGYTF
j_call: TRBJ2-1; clone_size: -; v_call: TRBV4-3; d_call: TRBD1; cdr3_nt: TGCGCCAGCAGCCATGGGGGGGACAGGGGGCTGTACAATGAGCAGTTCTTC; cdr3_aa: CASSHGGDRGLYNEQFF
j_call: TRBJ1-1; clone_size: -; v_call: TRBV18; d_call: TRBD1; cdr3_nt: TGTGCCAGCTCACTAAAGGACAGGAAAAAGACTGAAGCTTTCTTT; cdr3_aa: CASSLKDRKKTEAFF
j_call: TRBJ1-1; clone_size: -; v_call: TRBV10-1; d_call: -; cdr3_nt: TGCGCCAGCAGTGAGTCGACTCCGGGTTACACTGAAGCTTTCTTT; cdr3_aa: CASSESTPGYTEAFF
j_call: TRBJ1-5; clone_size: -; v_call: TRBV18; d_call: -; cdr3_nt: TGTGCCAGCTCACCACAAAAGGGGAGCAATCAGCCCCAGCATTTT; cdr3_aa: CASSPQKGSNQPQHF
j_call: TRBJ2-7; clone_size: -; v_call: TRBV9; d_call: -; cdr3_nt: TGTGCCAGCAGCGTAGGGGGGCTAACCTACGAGCAGTACTTC; cdr3_aa: CASSVGGLTYEQYF
j_call: TRBJ1-3; clone_size: -; v_call: TRBV4-3; d_call: -; cdr3_nt: TGCGCCAGCAGCCAAGGCCCTCCCGGGACTGGCGCCATATATTTT; cdr3_aa: CASSQGPPGTGAIYF
j_call: TRBJ2-7; clone_size: -; v_call: TRBV27; d_call: TRBD1; cdr3_nt: TGTGCCAGCAGCCCTTCGTGGACAGGGGGACCCCTGGAGCAGTACTTC; cdr3_aa: CASSPSWTGGPLEQYF
j_call: TRBJ1-3; clone_size: -; v_call: TRBV28; d_call: -; cdr3_nt: TGTGCCAGCAGTCCAACATGGGGGCGCGGAAACACCATATATTTT; cdr3_aa: CASSPTWGRGNTIYF
j_call: TRBJ1-1; clone_size: -; v_call: TRBV7-3; d_call: -; cdr3_nt: TGTGCCAGCAGCTTAGATGCGGGTACTGAAGCTTTCTTT; cdr3_aa: CASSLDAGTEAFF
j_call: TRBJ2-7; clone_size: -; v_call: TRBV5-5; d_call: TRBD2; cdr3_nt: TGTGCCAGCAGCTTGCGGGGCTCGGGGGGTCCCTACGAGCAGTACTTC; cdr3_aa: CASSLRGSGGPYEQYF